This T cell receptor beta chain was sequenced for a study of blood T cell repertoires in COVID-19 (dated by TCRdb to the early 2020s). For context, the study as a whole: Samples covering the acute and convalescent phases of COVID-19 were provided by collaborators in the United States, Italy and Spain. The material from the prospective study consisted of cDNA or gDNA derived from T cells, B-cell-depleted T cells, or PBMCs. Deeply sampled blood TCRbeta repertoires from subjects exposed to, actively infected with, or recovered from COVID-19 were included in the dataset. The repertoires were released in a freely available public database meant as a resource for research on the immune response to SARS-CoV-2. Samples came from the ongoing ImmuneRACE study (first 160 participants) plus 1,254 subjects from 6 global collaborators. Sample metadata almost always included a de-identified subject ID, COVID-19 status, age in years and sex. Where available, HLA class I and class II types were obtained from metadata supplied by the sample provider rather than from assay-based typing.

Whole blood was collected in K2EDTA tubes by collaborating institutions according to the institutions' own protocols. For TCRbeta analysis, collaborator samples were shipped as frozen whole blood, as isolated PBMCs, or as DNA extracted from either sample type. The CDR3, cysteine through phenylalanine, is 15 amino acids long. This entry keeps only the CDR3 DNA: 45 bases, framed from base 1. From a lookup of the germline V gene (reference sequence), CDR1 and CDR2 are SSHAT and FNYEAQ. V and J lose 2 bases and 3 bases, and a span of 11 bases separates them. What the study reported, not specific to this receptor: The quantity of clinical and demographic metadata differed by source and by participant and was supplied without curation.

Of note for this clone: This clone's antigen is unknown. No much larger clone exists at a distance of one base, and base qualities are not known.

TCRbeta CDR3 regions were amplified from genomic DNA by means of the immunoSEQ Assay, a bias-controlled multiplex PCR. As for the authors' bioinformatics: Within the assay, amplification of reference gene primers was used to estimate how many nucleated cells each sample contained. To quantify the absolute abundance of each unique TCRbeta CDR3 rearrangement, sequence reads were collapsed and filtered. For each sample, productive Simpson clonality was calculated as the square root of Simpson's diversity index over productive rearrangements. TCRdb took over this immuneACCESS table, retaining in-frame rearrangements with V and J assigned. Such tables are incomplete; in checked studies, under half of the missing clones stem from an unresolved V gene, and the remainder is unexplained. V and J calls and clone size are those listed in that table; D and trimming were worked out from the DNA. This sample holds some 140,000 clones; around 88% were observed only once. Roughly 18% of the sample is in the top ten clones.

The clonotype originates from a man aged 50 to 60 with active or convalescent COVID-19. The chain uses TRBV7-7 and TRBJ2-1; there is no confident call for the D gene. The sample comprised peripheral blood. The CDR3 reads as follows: CASSLQDSDYNEQFF. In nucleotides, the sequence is TGTGCCAGCAGCTTACAGGATTCCGACTACAATGAGCAGTTCTTC.